Listed here are 27 T cell receptor beta chains from one sample, sequenced in a study of T cells in localized non-small cell lung cancer. Profiling relied on immunoSEQ multiplex PCR, and the TCRdb table lists in-frame clones only, not all of them. The sample yields roughly 21,000 clones, 75% to 95% seen once. This specimen consisted of peripheral blood, obtained before any cancer treatment. Receptors were obtained from a woman aged 40 to 75 with stage I lung adenocarcinoma.

The chain links TRBV7-2 to TRBJ1-1; D call uncertain. Trimming took off 4 bases at V and 0 bases at J, with 6 bases between the two ends. This CDR3 is built from 13 residues. Germline loops: CDR1 SGHTA, CDR2 FQGNSA. The chain's CDR3 is CASSSRMNTEAFF. The DNA for the CDR3 is TGTGCCAGCAGCTCCAGAATGAACACTGAAGCTTTCTTT.

This chain connects TRBV7-9 to TRBJ2-1; 7 bases are shared with TRBD1. Germline CDR1 SEHNR, CDR2 FQNEAQ (reference sequence). This CDR3 is built from 13 residues. Trimming took 5 bases from V and 4 from J; bases not matched to a gene: 2. CDR3 bases: TGTGCCAGCAGCGCGGACAGGTACAATGAGCAGTTCTTC. Its protein product is CASSADRYNEQFF.

The V call is TRBV7-9, the J call TRBJ1-2; D possibly corresponds to TRBD1 (5 bases). This CDR3 is built from 13 residues. Germline V gene sequence: CDR1 SEHNR, CDR2 FQNEAQ (reference sequence). Deletions cut 4 bases from V and 4 bases from J, with 10 bases between. The CDR3 DNA sequence: TGTGCCAGCAGCTGGGGGGAATCCTATGGCTACACCTTC. Translating gives CASSWGESYGYTF.

The V and J genes are TRBV29-1 and TRBJ2-3; no definite D call. The V gene's germline CDR1 is SQVTM and CDR2 ANQGSEA. Trimming took 6 bases from V and 0 from J, leaving 19 bases between them. This CDR3 comprises 16 residues. The CDR3 DNA reads as TGCAGCGTCGTCCGCTACACTCCCCCCAGCACAGATACGCAGTATTTT. It yields the protein CSVVRYTPPSTDTQYF.

This clone appeared once. The V call is TRBV5-1, the J call TRBJ2-1; 11 nucleotides match TRBD2. Germline V CDR1 and CDR2: SGHRS, YFSETQ. The junction had 5 bases not matched to a gene; V was cut back by 4 bases and J by 5 bases. The CDR3 consists of 15 residues. Here the CDR3 reads CASSLTSGRNNEQFF. CDR3 DNA: TGCGCCAGCAGCCTTACTAGCGGGAGAAACAATGAGCAGTTCTTC.

The chain recombines TRBV30 with TRBJ1-3; a weak D match, TRBD1 (5 bases). Germline V gives CDR1 GTSNPN, CDR2 SVGIG (reference sequence). The V end was cut by 5 bases, the J end by 0 bases, with 11 bases between. This CDR3 comprises 14 residues. CDR3 amino acids: CAWATGTSGNTIYF. CDR3 bases: TGTGCCTGGGCAACCGGGACCTCTGGAAACACCATATATTTT.

This clone was detected only once. The chain uses TRBV7-2 and TRBJ1-4; the D is unclear. Germline CDR1 reads SGHTA; CDR2 reads FQGNSA. The CDR3 is 16 residues long. V was clipped by 1 base and J by 1 base, with 10 bases between them. The chain's CDR3 is CASSLGYGLTNEKLFF. The CDR3, as DNA: TGTGCCAGCAGCTTAGGATACGGGTTAACTAATGAAAAACTGTTTTTT.

The chain couples TRBV18 to TRBJ2-2; D ambiguous. The CDR3 sequence is 13 residues long. CDR1 KGHSH and CDR2 LQKENI come from the germline V gene. V lost 3 bases and J 4 bases, leaving 6 bases between the germline ends. CDR3 sequence: CASSPTSTGELFF. CDR3 DNA: TGTGCCAGCTCACCGACCTCCACCGGGGAGCTGTTTTTT.

This clone was recorded once. The chain employs TRBV4-1 and TRBJ2-3; D is uncertain. CDR3 length: 15 residues. Trimming stripped 0 bases from V and 0 bases from J, with 7 bases between. Germline CDR1 MGHRA, CDR2 YSYEKL. The CDR3 region has the DNA TGCGCCAGCAGCCAAGATAGTTCTAGCACAGATACGCAGTATTTT. It encodes CASSQDSSSTDTQYF.

This clone appeared once. The rearrangement uses TRBV18 and TRBJ2-3, with TRBD2 matching over 10 bases. The CDR3 covers 18 residues. Germline loops: CDR1 KGHSH, CDR2 LQKENI. V was clipped by 3 bases and J by 0 bases; unmatched bases: 9. The CDR3 is CASSPYLAGEASTDTQYF. The CDR3 nucleotides are TGTGCCAGCTCACCGTACCTAGCGGGAGAGGCTAGCACAGATACGCAGTATTTT.

This clone showed up just a few times. The chain carries TRBV27 and TRBJ2-2; 8 positions agree with TRBD1. The ends lost 6 bases at V and 5 bases at J; junction bases unmatched: 8. This CDR3 has 15 amino acids. In germline, CDR1 is MNHEY, CDR2 SMNVEV (reference sequence). CDR3 nucleotides: TGTGCCAGCAGCCAAGACAGGGGTGGGACCGGGGAGCTGTTTTTT. Amino acid sequence: CASSQDRGGTGELFF.

The chain is built from TRBV15 and TRBJ2-3, with D possibly TRBD2 on 5 matching bases. The CDR3 spans 17 residues. Between the trimmed V and J ends, which lost 4 bases and 2 bases, there was a span of 19 bases. Germline CDR1 is LNHNV and CDR2 is YYDKDF (reference sequence). For the CDR3, the DNA is TGTGCCACCAGCACAGATCAAAGCGGAACCCTCACAGATACGCAGTATTTT. Encoded protein: CATSTDQSGTLTDTQYF.

CDR3 sequence: CASSPDSSAYGYTF. Written as DNA, the CDR3 is TGTGCCAGCAGCCCCGACTCGTCAGCCTATGGCTACACCTTC. The chain couples TRBV5-4 to TRBJ1-2; D remains ambiguous. Germline CDR1 is SGHNT and CDR2 is YYREEE (reference sequence). This CDR3 has 14 residues. V lost 4 bases and J 4 bases, leaving 14 bases between the germline ends.

On this clone itself: Mismatch with germline at one junction end may stem from a read error. For the CDR3, the DNA is TGTGCCTGGAGTGTTCCCAGGGGGCTCACTGGAGCTTTCTTT. Encoded protein: CAWSVPRGLTGAFF. V and J are TRBV30 and TRBJ1-1; 8 bases fit TRBD1. Germline CDR1 GTSNPN, CDR2 SVGIG (reference sequence). The length of the CDR3 is 14 residues.

Regarding this clone: Sequence at one end of the junction differs from germline and may be a read error. This chain links TRBV4-3 with TRBJ2-3, with 13 bases lining up with TRBD2. This CDR3 is 14 amino acids long. Germline-derived CDR1 and CDR2 are LGHNA and YSLEER. CDR3 sequence: CASSQDTSGRARNF. The CDR3 nucleotides read TGCGCCAGCAGCCAAGATACTAGCGGGAGGGCCAGGAATTTT.

The chain has TRBV27 and TRBJ1-1, with D possibly matching TRBD1 (5 bases). The CDR3 is 13 amino acids. Germline loops: CDR1 MNHEY, CDR2 SMNVEV (reference sequence). The germline V and J ends were trimmed by 7 bases and 4 bases, with 13 bases remaining between them. CDR3 protein: CASTPRGGTEAFF. In nucleotides, the CDR3 is TGTGCCAGCACCCCGCGTGGGGGCACTGAAGCTTTCTTT.

The chain couples TRBV9 to TRBJ2-7, with TRBD1 matching over 7 bases. The CDR3 is 14 amino acids. The germline V gene has CDR1 SGDLS and CDR2 YYNGEE. V lost 4 bases to trimming and J lost 1 base; unmatched junction nucleotides: 5. CDR3 in DNA: TGTGCCAGCAGCCCCCAGGGGGAATCCTACGAGCAGTACTTC. It encodes CASSPQGESYEQYF.

This clone was found once. This chain links TRBV4-3 with TRBJ1-4; TRBD1 is a possible D gene (5 bases). Deletions cut 1 base from V and 0 bases from J, with 6 bases between. The CDR3 extends over 15 amino acids. The germline V gene encodes CDR1 LGHNA and CDR2 YSLEER. CDR3 nucleotides: TGCGCCAGCAGCCAAGGGGGGACAACTAATGAAAAACTGTTTTTT. Translated: CASSQGGTTNEKLFF.

The V call is TRBV6-5, the J call TRBJ2-4; 7 nucleotides agree with TRBD2. Looked up from germline, CDR1 is MNHEY and CDR2 is SVGAGI. Germline trimming cut 0 bases from V and 1 base from J; bases unmatched to any gene: 0. The CDR3 runs 15 residues. This chain's CDR3 is CASSYSRGAKNIQYF. The CDR3 DNA reads as TGTGCCAGCAGTTACTCGCGGGGGGCCAAAAACATTCAGTACTTC.

The chain combines TRBV28 with TRBJ1-1; D is undetermined. The V end was cut by 4 bases, the J end by 10 bases, with 13 bases between. Germline lookup yields CDR1 MDHEN and CDR2 SYDVKM. This CDR3 is 12 amino acids long. The CDR3 coding sequence is TGTGCCAGCAGTTCAAGGGTTGGGCGAGCTTTCTTT. Its translation is CASSSRVGRAFF.

The chain recombines TRBV4-1 with TRBJ1-5; TRBD1 is a possible D gene (5 bases). The germline CDR1 and CDR2 sequences are MGHRA and YSYEKL. V lost 2 bases and J lost 2, with 10 bases in between. CDR3 length: 15 residues. CDR3 amino acids: CASSQTQGRNQPQHF. The CDR3 nucleotides read TGCGCCAGCAGCCAAACCCAGGGTCGCAATCAGCCCCAGCATTTT.

The J gene is TRBJ2-3, the V gene TRBV9; 9 bases match TRBD2. Unmatched junction bases numbered 5, after V lost 0 bases and J lost 6 bases. This CDR3 is built from 15 residues. CDR1 and CDR2 (germline): SGDLS, YYNGEE. CDR3 region: CASSVGGLAFDTQYF. CDR3 nucleotides: TGTGCCAGCAGCGTAGGGGGACTAGCCTTCGATACGCAGTATTTT.

Here the CDR3 DNA reads TGTGCCAGTAGTATTGGAGAAGGGACCTACAATGAGCAGTTCTTC. Encoded protein: CASSIGEGTYNEQFF. The V gene is TRBV19, the J gene TRBJ2-1; D not resolved. V dropped 3 bases and J dropped 2 bases, with 11 bases sitting between them. CDR1 and CDR2 (germline): LNHDA, SQIVND (reference sequence). The CDR3 loop spans 15 amino acids.

The chain has TRBV4-3 and TRBJ2-7, with TRBD2 matching over 7 bases. Germline V gene lookup returns CDR1 LGHNA and CDR2 YSLEER. The CDR3 runs to 16 residues. Unmatched junction bases numbered 6, after V lost 1 base and J lost 0 bases. CDR3 loop: CASSQVTGGYSYEQYF. The CDR3 DNA follows: TGCGCCAGCAGCCAAGTGACGGGAGGCTACTCCTACGAGCAGTACTTC.

This rearrangement joins TRBV9 to TRBJ2-7; D remains ambiguous. The V gene's germline CDR1 is SGDLS and CDR2 YYNGEE. V was shortened by 0 bases and J by 3 bases, with 13 bases between the two germline ends. This CDR3 comprises 15 residues. The CDR3 nucleotides read TGTGCCAGCAGCGTAGGTTACTCCCCCCTCTACGAGCAGTACTTC. It yields the protein CASSVGYSPLYEQYF. Filled out from reference TRBV9 and TRBJ2-7, the complete variable domain reads DSGVTQTPKHLITATGQRVTLRCSPRSGDLSVYWYQQSLDQGLQFLIQYYNGEERAKGNILERFSAQQFPDLHSELNLSSLELGDSALYFCASSVGYSPLYEQYFGPGTRLTVT.

The CDR3 DNA follows: TGTGCCAGCAGCCCGACCGGGACTTTAGGAGGGGCGCAGTATTTT. Its protein is CASSPTGTLGGAQYF. The chain is built from TRBV9 and TRBJ2-3, with D maybe TRBD2 (6 bases). CDR3 length: 15 amino acids. With 4 bases removed from V and 10 bases from J, the gap between germline ends came to 22 bases. Germline CDR1 reads SGDLS; CDR2 reads YYNGEE.

This clone was seen a handful of times. The chain has TRBV5-6 and TRBJ2-5; no clear D. Germline V gene sequence: CDR1 SGHDT, CDR2 YYEEEE. Trimming removed 0 bases from V and 5 bases from J, with 8 bases in between. The CDR3 contains 13 residues. CDR3 in amino acids: CASSLGPGETQYF. The DNA of the CDR3 is TGTGCCAGCAGCTTGGGCCCTGGCGAGACCCAGTACTTC.